The 14 T cell receptor beta chains given below trace back to one sample, sequenced in a study of spatial heterogeneity in lung cancer (dated by TCRdb to about 2019). The investigation overall reported the following: A correlation was observed between the number of expanded intratumoral alpha and beta TCRs and the tumor nonsynonymous mutation count.

The meaning of the sample's time point label: sample taken at primary tumor resection. Library construction relied on 5' RACE. The data were produced on a NextSeq 500. TCRdb trimmed public reads at Q25 via fastp, called clones via MiXCR and kept in-frame beta chains. Entries that share a CDR3 protein sequence are merged under the most common genes and DNA. The sample table lists approximately 6,800 distinct CDR3 sequences, about an eighth of them with a count of one. Over 7.5% of the sample is taken by the ten largest. No antigen has been assigned to these receptors. The specimen was lung tumor tissue, collected at surgery. The source of these receptors is a male donor with early-stage non-small cell lung cancer.

This clonotype was observed many times. This sequence joins TRBV28 and TRBJ2-7; no clear D. In germline, CDR1 is MDHEN, CDR2 SYDVKM. This CDR3 region has 15 residues. V was clipped by 5 bases and J by 3 bases, with 17 bases between them. CDR3 amino acids: CASSDRSGLYYEQYV. CDR3 bases: TGTGCCAGCAGTGATAGATCCGGGCTTTACTACGAGCAGTACGTC.

This clonotype was observed at least ten times. This chain uses TRBV7-9 with TRBJ2-3, with D unresolved. Germline CDR1 reads SEHNR; CDR2 reads FQNEAQ (reference sequence). The CDR3 length is 14 residues. V lost 3 bases to trimming and J lost 0 bases, with 7 bases between them. The chain's CDR3 is CASSLWVSTDTQYF. For the CDR3, the DNA is TGTGCCAGCAGCTTGTGGGTCAGCACAGATACGCAGTATTTT.

By sample share, this clonotype is large (0.1 to 1%). V gene TRBV20-1 combines with J gene TRBJ2-1; perhaps TRBD2 as D (8 bases). V lost 0 bases to trimming and J lost 8 bases, with 17 bases between them. Germline-derived CDR1 and CDR2 are DFQATT and SNEGSKA (reference sequence). The CDR3 sequence is 15 residues long. CDR3 bases: TGCAGTGCTAGAGATTTGGGACTAGGGGGCCATGAGCAGTTCTTC. Translation: CSARDLGLGGHEQFF.

At least ten counts were recorded for this clonotype. The chain's CDR3 is CASSRWGLETQYF. CDR3 in DNA: TGTGCCAGCAGCCGCTGGGGGTTGGAGACCCAGTACTTC. This rearrangement joins TRBV12-3 or TRBV12-4 to TRBJ2-5, with D perhaps TRBD1 or TRBD2 (5 bases each). The CDR3 is 13 residues long. V was shortened by 6 bases and J by 5 bases, with 13 bases between the two germline ends.

By share, this clonotype ranks as medium-sized (0.01 to 0.1%). The chain carries TRBV20-1 and TRBJ1-1, with a possible D match to TRBD1 (5 bases). The CDR3 has 13 amino acids. Germline values: CDR1 DFQATT, CDR2 SNEGSKA (reference sequence). V was shortened by 5 bases and J by 8 bases, with 18 bases between the two germline ends. CDR3 loop: CSASGLTLGEAFF. The CDR3, as DNA: TGCAGTGCTTCGGGACTGACCCTCGGAGAAGCTTTCTTT.

This clonotype came up many times. The chain uses TRBV6-5 and TRBJ2-2, with 10 bases aligning to TRBD1. With 6 bases clipped from V and 7 bases from J, the junction kept 5 bases outside the gene matches. CDR1 and CDR2 (germline): MNHEY, SVGAGI. CDR3 size: 14 residues. CDR3 loop: CASSQDRGYGELFF. As DNA, the CDR3 is TGTGCCAGCAGCCAGGACAGGGGGTACGGGGAGCTGTTTTTT.

This clonotype showed up many times. This chain uses TRBV9 with TRBJ1-2, with D uncertain. This CDR3 region has 16 residues. V was clipped by 0 bases and J by 6 bases, with 18 bases between them. In germline, CDR1 is SGDLS, CDR2 YYNGEE. The CDR3 DNA is TGTGCCAGCAGCGTAGAGGCAGCGTCGGTAACAGATGGCTACACCTTC. Translated: CASSVEAASVTDGYTF.

There are many counts of this clonotype. The CDR3 DNA reads as TGTGCCAGTAGGGACAGGGGCATTGGGCAGCCCCAGCATTTT. The encoded protein is CASRDRGIGQPQHF. The chain carries TRBV19 and TRBJ1-5; 9 nucleotides match TRBD1. The ends lost 6 bases at V and 7 bases at J; junction bases unmatched: 7. CDR1 is LNHDA and CDR2 is SQIVND in the germline V gene (reference sequence). The CDR3 is made up of 14 amino acids.

Many counts were recorded for this clonotype. The V and J genes are TRBV11-1 and TRBJ1-1, with 8 bases that match TRBD1. The trim removed 6 bases at V and 3 bases at J, leaving 9 bases unmatched. This CDR3 has 15 amino acids. CDR1 and CDR2 from the germline V gene are SGHAT and FQDESV (reference sequence). CDR3 in DNA: TGTGCCAGCAGTTTACGGACAGGGTTTTACACTGAAGCTTTCTTT. Translation gives CASSLRTGFYTEAFF.

The table lists this clonotype with many counts. This chain links TRBV24-1 with TRBJ2-5, with 7 bases matching TRBD2. CDR3 length: 14 amino acids. Germline CDR1 and CDR2: KGHDR and SFDVKD. The V segment lost 8 bases and the J segment 2 bases; nucleotides outside the gene matches: 7. The CDR3 nucleotides read TGTGCCACCATGGCTAGCGGAACTCAAGAGACCCAGTACTTC. Protein product: CATMASGTQETQYF.

By frequency in the sample, this clonotype is medium-sized. This rearrangement joins TRBV6-1 to TRBJ2-6; TRBD1 matches 9 bases. CDR1 is MNHNS, CDR2 SASEGT, per germline. The J segment lost 0 bases and the V segment lost 2 bases, leaving 5 bases of the junction unmatched. The CDR3 is made up of 18 amino acids. The CDR3 sequence is CASSELGTGSSGANVLTF. In nucleotides, the CDR3 is TGTGCCAGCAGTGAACTAGGGACAGGGAGCTCTGGGGCCAACGTCCTGACTTTC.

Sample share makes this clonotype medium-sized. This chain uses TRBV12-3 or TRBV12-4 with TRBJ1-5; D is ambiguous. The CDR3 is 12 residues long. The V and J ends lost 1 base and 4 bases respectively, with 2 bases between them. CDR3 nucleotides: TGTGCCAGCAGTTTAGTTAATCAGCCCCAGCATTTT. It yields the protein CASSLVNQPQHF.

This clonotype came up many times. V is TRBV7-9 and J is TRBJ1-2, with D perhaps TRBD1 (6 bases). Germline CDR1 is SEHNR and CDR2 is FQNEAQ (reference sequence). Trimming cost V 1 base and J 4 bases, with 13 bases left between them. The CDR3 has 15 amino acids. CDR3 in DNA: TGTGCCAGCAGCTTAGTAGGGGGGTTTCCCTATGGCTACACCTTC. Its translation is CASSLVGGFPYGYTF.

This clonotype ranks as medium-sized (0.01 to 0.1%). The chain is built from TRBV20-1 and TRBJ2-1, with 12 positions matching TRBD2. The ends lost 6 bases at V and 15 bases at J; junction bases unmatched: 9. The CDR3 totals 12 residues. Germline assignment: CDR1 DFQATT and CDR2 SNEGSKA (reference sequence). CDR3: CSAEPGTSGLFF. The CDR3 DNA reads as TGCAGTGCAGAGCCCGGGACTAGCGGGTTGTTCTTC.